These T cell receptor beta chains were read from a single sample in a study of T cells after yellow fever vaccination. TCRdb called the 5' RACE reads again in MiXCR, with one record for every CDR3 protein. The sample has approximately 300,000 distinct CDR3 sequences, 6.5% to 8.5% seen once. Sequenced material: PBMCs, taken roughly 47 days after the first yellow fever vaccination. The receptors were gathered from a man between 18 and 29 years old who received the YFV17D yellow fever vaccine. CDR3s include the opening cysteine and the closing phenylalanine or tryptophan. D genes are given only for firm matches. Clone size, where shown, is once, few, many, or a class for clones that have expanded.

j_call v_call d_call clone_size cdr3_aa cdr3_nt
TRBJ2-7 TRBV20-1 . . CSVPSGPGREQYF TGCAGTGTTCCATCCGGGCCCGGTAGGGAGCAGTACTTC
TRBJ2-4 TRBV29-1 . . CSAGVQLNIQYF TGCAGCGCTGGAGTACAGCTAAACATTCAGTACTTC
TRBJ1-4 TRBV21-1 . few CASSKAEVDNEKLFF TGTGCCAGCAGCAAAGCTGAGGTCGATAATGAAAAACTGTTTTTT
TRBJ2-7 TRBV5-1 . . CASRQFAKDEQYF TGCGCCAGCAGACAGTTCGCGAAAGACGAGCAGTACTTC
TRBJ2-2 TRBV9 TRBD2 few CASSPRSPGLGVGELFF TGTGCCAGCAGCCCGAGAAGCCCGGGACTAGGGGTTGGGGAGCTGTTTTTT
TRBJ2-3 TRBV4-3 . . CASSQDPRAHNTDTQYF TGCGCCAGCAGCCAAGATCCGCGGGCCCACAACACAGATACGCAGTATTTT
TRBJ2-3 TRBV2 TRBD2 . CASSETHYSGGSTDTQYF TGTGCCAGCAGTGAAACCCACTACAGCGGGGGTAGCACAGATACGCAGTATTTT
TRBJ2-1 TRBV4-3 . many CASSQDRGGNEQFF TGCGCCAGCAGCCAAGACAGGGGGGGGAATGAGCAGTTCTTC
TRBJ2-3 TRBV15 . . CATSPRGFTDTQYF TGTGCCACCAGCCCCAGAGGTTTTACAGATACGCAGTATTTT
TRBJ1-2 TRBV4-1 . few CASSQDAVRANYGYTF TGCGCCAGCAGCCAAGATGCGGTCAGGGCGAACTATGGCTACACCTTC
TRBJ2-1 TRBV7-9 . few CASSLPGTGQFF TGTGCCAGCAGCTTGCCCGGGACTGGACAGTTCTTC
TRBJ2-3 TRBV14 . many CASSQVRSPSTDTQYF TGTGCCAGCAGCCAAGTTCGGAGCCCTAGCACAGATACGCAGTATTTT
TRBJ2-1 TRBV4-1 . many CASSQDPGQGMVNEQFF TGCGCCAGCAGCCAAGATCCCGGCCAGGGGATGGTAAATGAGCAGTTCTTC
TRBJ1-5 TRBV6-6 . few CASSYSRDQPQHF TGTGCCAGCAGTTACTCGAGGGACCAGCCCCAGCATTTT
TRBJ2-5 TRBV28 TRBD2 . CASRTRGDETQYF TGTGCCAGCAGGACGCGGGGGGATGAGACCCAGTACTTC
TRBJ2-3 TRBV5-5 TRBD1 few CASSFDRDSTDTQYF TGTGCCAGCAGCTTTGACAGGGATAGCACAGATACGCAGTATTTT
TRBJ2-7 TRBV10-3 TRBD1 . CAIRGTGRSSEQYF TGTGCCATCAGGGGGACAGGGCGCTCGTCCGAGCAGTACTTC
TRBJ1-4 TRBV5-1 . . CASSPTVGVGEKLFF TGCGCCAGCAGCCCGACGGTGGGCGTCGGTGAAAAACTGTTTTTT
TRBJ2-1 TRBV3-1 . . CASSRASSYNEQFF TGTGCCAGCAGCCGGGCTAGCTCCTACAATGAGCAGTTCTTC
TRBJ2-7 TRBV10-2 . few CASSESNIYEQYF TGCGCCAGCAGTGAGTCCAACATCTACGAGCAGTACTTC
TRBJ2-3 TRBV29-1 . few CSLGGLFTDTQYF TGCAGCCTCGGTGGGTTATTCACAGATACGCAGTATTTT
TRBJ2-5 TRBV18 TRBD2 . CASSPAGGRETQYF TGTGCCAGCTCACCGGCGGGGGGCCGGGAGACCCAGTACTTC
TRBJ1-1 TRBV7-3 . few CASSVDTNTEAFF TGTGCCAGCAGCGTAGATACAAACACTGAAGCTTTCTTT
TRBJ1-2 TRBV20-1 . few CSARGQTLGYTF TGCAGTGCTAGAGGACAGACACTCGGCTACACCTTC
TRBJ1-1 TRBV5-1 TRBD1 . CASSLSPGQSEAFF TGCGCCAGCAGCTTATCACCGGGACAGAGTGAAGCTTTCTTT
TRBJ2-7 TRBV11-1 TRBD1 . CASSLSQGMDVQYF TGTGCCAGCAGCTTATCACAGGGGATGGACGTGCAGTACTTC
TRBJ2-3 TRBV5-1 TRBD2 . CASSLSGGLGTDTQYF TGCGCCAGCAGCCTTAGCGGGGGGCTTGGCACAGATACGCAGTATTTT
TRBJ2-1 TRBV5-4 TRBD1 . CASSLERKGADEQFF TGTGCCAGCAGCTTGGAAAGGAAGGGGGCGGATGAGCAGTTCTTC
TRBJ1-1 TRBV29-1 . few CSVSGRHKLGEAFF TGCAGCGTCTCAGGGCGGCATAAGTTGGGTGAAGCTTTCTTT
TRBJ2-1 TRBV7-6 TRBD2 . CASGGPGLADNEQFF TGTGCCAGCGGGGGTCCGGGACTAGCGGACAATGAGCAGTTCTTC
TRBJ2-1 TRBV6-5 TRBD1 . CASSYSFEGAYNEQFF TGTGCCAGCAGTTACTCGTTTGAGGGGGCGTACAATGAGCAGTTCTTC
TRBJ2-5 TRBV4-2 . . CASSQDPGAGWGRDARETQYF TGTGCCAGCAGCCAAGATCCAGGGGCCGGCTGGGGCCGTGACGCCAGGGAGACCCAGTACTTC
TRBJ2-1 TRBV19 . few CATKQGLGQFF TGTGCCACCAAACAGGGACTTGGGCAGTTCTTC
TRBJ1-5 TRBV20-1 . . CSARDGGSNQPQHF TGCAGTGCTAGAGATGGAGGCAGCAATCAGCCCCAGCATTTT
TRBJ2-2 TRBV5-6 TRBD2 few CASSSIAGGLSGELFF TGTGCCAGCAGCTCCATAGCGGGGGGCCTAAGCGGGGAGCTGTTTTTT